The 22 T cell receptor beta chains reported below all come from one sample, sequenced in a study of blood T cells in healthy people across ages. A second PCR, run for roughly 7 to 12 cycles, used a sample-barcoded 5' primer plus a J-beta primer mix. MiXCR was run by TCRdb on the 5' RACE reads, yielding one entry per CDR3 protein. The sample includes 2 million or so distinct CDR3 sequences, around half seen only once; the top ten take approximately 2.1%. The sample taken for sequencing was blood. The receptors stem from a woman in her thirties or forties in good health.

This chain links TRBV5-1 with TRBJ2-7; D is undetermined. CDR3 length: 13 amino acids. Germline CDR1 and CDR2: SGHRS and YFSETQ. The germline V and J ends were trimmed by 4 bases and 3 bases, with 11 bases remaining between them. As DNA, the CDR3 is TGCGCCAGCAGCGTGGAATCCGTCTACGAGCAGTACTTC. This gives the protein CASSVESVYEQYF. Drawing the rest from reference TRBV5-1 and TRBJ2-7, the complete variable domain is KAGVTQTPRYLIKTRGQQVTLSCSPISGHRSVSWYQQTPGQGLQFLFEYFSETQRNKGNFPGRFSGRQFSNSRSEMNVSTLELGDSALYLCASSVESVYEQYFGPGTRLTVT.

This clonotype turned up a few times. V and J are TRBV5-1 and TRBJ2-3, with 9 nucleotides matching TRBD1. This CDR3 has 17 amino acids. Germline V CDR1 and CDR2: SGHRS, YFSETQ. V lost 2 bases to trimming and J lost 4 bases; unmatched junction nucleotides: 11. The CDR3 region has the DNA TGCGCCAGCAGCTTCCTGACAGGGGGGGTGTTCGCAGATACGCAGTATTTT. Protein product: CASSFLTGGVFADTQYF.

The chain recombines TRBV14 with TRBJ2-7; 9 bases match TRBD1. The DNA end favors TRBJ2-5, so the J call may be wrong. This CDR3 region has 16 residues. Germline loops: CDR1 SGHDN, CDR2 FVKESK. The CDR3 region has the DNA TGTGCCAGCAGCCTTCTGGGGACAGGGCTCCGGGAGACCCAGTACTTC. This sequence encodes CASSLLGTGLRETQYF.

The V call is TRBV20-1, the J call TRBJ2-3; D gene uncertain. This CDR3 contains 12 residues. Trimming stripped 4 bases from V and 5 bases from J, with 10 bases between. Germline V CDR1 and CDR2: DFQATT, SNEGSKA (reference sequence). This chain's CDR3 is CSANLRVDTQYF. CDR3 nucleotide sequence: TGCAGTGCTAACCTCCGGGTAGATACGCAGTATTTT.

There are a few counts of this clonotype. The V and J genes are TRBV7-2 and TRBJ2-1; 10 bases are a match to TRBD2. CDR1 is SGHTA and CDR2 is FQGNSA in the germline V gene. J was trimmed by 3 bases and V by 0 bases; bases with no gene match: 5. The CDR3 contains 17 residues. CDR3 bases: TGTGCCAGCAGCTTAGCTAGCGGGGGGCCGGGCTACAATGAGCAGTTCTTC. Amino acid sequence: CASSLASGGPGYNEQFF.

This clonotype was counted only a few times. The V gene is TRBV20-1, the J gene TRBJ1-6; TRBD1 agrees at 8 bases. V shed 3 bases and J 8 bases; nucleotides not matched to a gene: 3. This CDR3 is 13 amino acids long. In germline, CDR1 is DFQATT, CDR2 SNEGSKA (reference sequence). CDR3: CSASETGDSPLHF. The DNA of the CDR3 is TGCAGTGCTAGTGAGACAGGGGATTCACCCCTCCACTTT.

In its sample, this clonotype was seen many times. DNA for the CDR3: TGTGCCAGCAAACTAGAGCCGAACACTGAAGCTTTCTTT. Translation: CASKLEPNTEAFF. This chain links TRBV7-6 with TRBJ1-1; the D is unclear. The CDR3 contains 13 residues. V gave up 7 bases and J gave up 1 base, with 10 bases separating them. Looked up from germline, CDR1 is SGHVS and CDR2 is FNYEAQ.

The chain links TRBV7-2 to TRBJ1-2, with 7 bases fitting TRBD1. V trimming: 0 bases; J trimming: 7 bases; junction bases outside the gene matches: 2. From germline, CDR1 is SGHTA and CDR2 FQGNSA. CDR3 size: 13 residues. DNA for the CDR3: TGTGCCAGCAGCTTAGCAGGGGGCTCTGGCTACACCTTC. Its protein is CASSLAGGSGYTF.

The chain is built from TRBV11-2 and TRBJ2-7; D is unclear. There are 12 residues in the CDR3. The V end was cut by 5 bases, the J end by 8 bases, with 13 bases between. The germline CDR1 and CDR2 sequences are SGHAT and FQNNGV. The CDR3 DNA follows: TGTGCCAGCAGCCTAAGGACGGGCAAGCAGTACTTC. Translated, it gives CASSLRTGKQYF. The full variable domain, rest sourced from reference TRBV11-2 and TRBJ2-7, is EAGVAQSPRYKIIEKRQSVAFWCNPISGHATLYWYQQILGQGPKLLIQFQNNGVVDDSQLPKDRFSAERLKGVDSTLKIQPAKLEDSAVYLCASSLRTGKQYFGPGTRLTVT.

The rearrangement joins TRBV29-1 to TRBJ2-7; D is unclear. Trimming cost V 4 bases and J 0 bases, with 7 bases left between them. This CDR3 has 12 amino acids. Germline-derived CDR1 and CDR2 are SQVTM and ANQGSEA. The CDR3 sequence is CSVGASSYEQYF. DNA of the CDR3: TGCAGCGTTGGTGCCAGCTCCTACGAGCAGTACTTC.

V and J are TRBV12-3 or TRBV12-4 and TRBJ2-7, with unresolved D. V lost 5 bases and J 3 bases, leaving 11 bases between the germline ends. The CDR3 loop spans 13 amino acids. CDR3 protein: CASSPSAFYEQYF. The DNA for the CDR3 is TGTGCCAGCAGTCCCTCAGCATTCTACGAGCAGTACTTC.

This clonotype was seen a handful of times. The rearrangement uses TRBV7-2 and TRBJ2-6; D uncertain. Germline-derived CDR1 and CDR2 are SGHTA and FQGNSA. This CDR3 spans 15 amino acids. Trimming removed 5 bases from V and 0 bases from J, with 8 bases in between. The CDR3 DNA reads TGTGCCAGCAGCCGGAGCCTCTCTGGGGCCAACGTCCTGACTTTC. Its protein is CASSRSLSGANVLTF.

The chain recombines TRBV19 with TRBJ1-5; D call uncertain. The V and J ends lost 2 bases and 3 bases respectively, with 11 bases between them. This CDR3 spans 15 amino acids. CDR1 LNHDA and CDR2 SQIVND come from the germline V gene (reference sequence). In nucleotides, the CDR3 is TGTGCCAGTAGTATAACTGGGAGCAACAATCAGCCCCAGCATTTT. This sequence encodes CASSITGSNNQPQHF.

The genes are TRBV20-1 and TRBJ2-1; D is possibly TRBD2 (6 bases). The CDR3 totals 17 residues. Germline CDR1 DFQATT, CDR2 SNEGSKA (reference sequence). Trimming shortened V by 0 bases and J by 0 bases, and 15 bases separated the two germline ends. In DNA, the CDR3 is TGCAGTGCTAGAGATATCAAGCGGGTCTCCTCCTACAATGAGCAGTTCTTC. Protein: CSARDIKRVSSYNEQFF.

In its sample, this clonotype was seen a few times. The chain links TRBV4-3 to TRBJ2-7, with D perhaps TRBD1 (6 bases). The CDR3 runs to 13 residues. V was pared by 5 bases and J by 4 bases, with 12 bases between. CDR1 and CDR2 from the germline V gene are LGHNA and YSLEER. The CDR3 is CASSADRLYEQYF. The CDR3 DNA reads TGCGCCAGCAGCGCCGACAGGTTATACGAGCAGTACTTC.

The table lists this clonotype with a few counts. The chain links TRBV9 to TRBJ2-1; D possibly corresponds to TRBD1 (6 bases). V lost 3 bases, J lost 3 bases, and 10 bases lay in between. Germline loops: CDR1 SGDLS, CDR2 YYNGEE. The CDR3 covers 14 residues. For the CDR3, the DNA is TGTGCCAGCAGCGCAGGGGTGGTCTACAATGAGCAGTTCTTC. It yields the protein CASSAGVVYNEQFF.

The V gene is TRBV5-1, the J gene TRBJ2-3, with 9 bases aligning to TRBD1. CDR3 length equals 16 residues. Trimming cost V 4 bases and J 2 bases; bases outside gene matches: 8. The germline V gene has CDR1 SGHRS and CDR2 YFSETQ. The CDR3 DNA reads TGCGCCAGCAGCCCCGGGACAGGGCTGGACACAGATACGCAGTATTTT. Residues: CASSPGTGLDTDTQYF. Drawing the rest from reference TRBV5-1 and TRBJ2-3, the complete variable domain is KAGVTQTPRYLIKTRGQQVTLSCSPISGHRSVSWYQQTPGQGLQFLFEYFSETQRNKGNFPGRFSGRQFSNSRSEMNVSTLELGDSALYLCASSPGTGLDTDTQYFGPGTRLTVL.

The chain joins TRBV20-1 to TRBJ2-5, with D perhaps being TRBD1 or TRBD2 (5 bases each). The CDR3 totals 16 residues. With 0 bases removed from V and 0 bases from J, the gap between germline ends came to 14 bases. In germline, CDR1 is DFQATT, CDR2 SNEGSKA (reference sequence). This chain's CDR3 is CSARDPLRGHQETQYF. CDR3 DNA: TGCAGTGCTAGAGACCCCTTGAGGGGCCACCAAGAGACCCAGTACTTC.

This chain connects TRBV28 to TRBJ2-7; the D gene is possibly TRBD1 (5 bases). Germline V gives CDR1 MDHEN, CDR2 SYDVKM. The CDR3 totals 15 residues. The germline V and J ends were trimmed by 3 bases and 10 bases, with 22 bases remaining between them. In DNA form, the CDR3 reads TGTGCCAGCAGTTTCAGGGCAACAGCCAAAAACACTCAGTACTTC. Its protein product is CASSFRATAKNTQYF.

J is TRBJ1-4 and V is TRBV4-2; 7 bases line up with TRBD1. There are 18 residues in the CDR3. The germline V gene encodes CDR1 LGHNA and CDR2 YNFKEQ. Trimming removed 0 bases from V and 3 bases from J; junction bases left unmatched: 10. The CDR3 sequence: CASSQEGEDRVANEKLFF. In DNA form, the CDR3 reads TGTGCCAGCAGCCAAGAAGGGGAAGACAGGGTTGCTAATGAAAAACTGTTTTTT.

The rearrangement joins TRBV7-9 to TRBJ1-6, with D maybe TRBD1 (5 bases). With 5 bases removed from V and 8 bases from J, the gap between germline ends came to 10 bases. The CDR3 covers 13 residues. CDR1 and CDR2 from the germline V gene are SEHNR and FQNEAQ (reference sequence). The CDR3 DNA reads TGTGCCAGCAGCCGGGGACTAGATTCACCCCTCCACTTT. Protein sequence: CASSRGLDSPLHF.

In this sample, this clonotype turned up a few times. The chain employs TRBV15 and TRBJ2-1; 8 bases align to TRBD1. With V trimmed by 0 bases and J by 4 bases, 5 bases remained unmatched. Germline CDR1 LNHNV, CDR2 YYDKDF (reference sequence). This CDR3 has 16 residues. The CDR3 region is CATSRERQGSYNEQFF. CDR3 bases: TGTGCCACCAGCAGAGAAAGACAGGGGAGTTACAATGAGCAGTTCTTC.